Listed below are T cell receptor beta chains from one sample, sequenced in a study of response to subunit inactivated influenza vaccine. TCRdb itself ran the RT-PCR reads through MiXCR, one entry per CDR3 protein. This table holds around 570,000 distinct CDR3 sequences, 6% to 9% found once. This specimen consisted of PBMCs from blood, obtained about 24 months after vaccination. Receptors were obtained from a man in his fifties or sixties who received an inactivated influenza vaccine. The CDR3 runs from the conserved cysteine through the conserved F or W. Fields, in order: clone size, J gene, D gene, V gene, CDR3 protein, CDR3 DNA. D genes are given only for firm matches. Rows give clone size only sometimes, using once, few, many, or a class for an expanded clone.

NA,TRBJ1-3,NA,TRBV3-1,CASSQQWISGNTIYF,TGTGCCAGCAGCCAACAGTGGATCTCTGGAAACACCATATATTTT
few,TRBJ2-5,TRBD1,TRBV20-1,CSARRQGAFETQYF,TGCAGTGCTAGGAGACAGGGGGCGTTTGAGACCCAGTACTTC
many,TRBJ2-7,NA,TRBV18,CASSPRPEAYEQYF,TGTGCCAGCTCACCCCGCCCGGAGGCCTACGAGCAGTACTTC
few,TRBJ2-7,TRBD1,TRBV5-1,CASSLTYRGRIPYEQYF,TGCGCCAGCAGCTTAACCTACAGGGGGCGAATCCCCTACGAGCAGTACTTC
few,TRBJ1-6,TRBD1,TRBV7-3,CASSLFGQGAGSPLHF,TGTGCCAGCAGCTTATTTGGACAGGGGGCAGGTTCACCCCTCCACTTT
many,TRBJ1-1,NA,TRBV28,CASTPDAWNTEAFF,TGTGCCAGCACCCCTGACGCATGGAACACTGAAGCTTTCTTT
few,TRBJ2-3,NA,TRBV18,CASSHGQSTDTQYF,TGTGCCAGCTCACATGGACAGAGCACAGATACGCAGTATTTT
many,TRBJ1-3,NA,TRBV4-2,CASSQERDFSGNTIYF,TGTGCCAGCAGCCAAGAGCGGGATTTCTCTGGAAACACCATATATTTT
NA,TRBJ2-5,NA,TRBV12-3/TRBV12-4,CASSFGQRWETQYF,TGTGCCAGCAGTTTTGGGCAGCGGTGGGAGACCCAGTACTTC
many,TRBJ2-1,NA,TRBV29-1,CSVGPGLSSYNEQFF,TGCAGCGTTGGACCCGGGCTTAGCTCCTACAATGAGCAGTTCTTC
NA,TRBJ2-1,NA,TRBV6-1,CVSRPITGDPYNEQFF,TGTGTCAGCAGGCCTATAACGGGAGATCCCTACAATGAGCAGTTCTTC
few,TRBJ2-6,TRBD1,TRBV6-1,CASSRGQRYSGANVLTF,TGTGCCAGCAGTAGGGGACAGCGGTACTCTGGGGCCAACGTCCTGACTTTC
NA,TRBJ2-1,TRBD1,TRBV20-1,CSARRARWDSEQFF,TGCAGTGCTAGGAGGGCGCGGTGGGACAGTGAGCAGTTCTTC
few,TRBJ2-2,TRBD1,TRBV11-2,CASSLDVTGQGVTGELFF,TGTGCCAGCAGCTTAGATGTTACGGGACAGGGGGTCACCGGGGAGCTGTTTTTT